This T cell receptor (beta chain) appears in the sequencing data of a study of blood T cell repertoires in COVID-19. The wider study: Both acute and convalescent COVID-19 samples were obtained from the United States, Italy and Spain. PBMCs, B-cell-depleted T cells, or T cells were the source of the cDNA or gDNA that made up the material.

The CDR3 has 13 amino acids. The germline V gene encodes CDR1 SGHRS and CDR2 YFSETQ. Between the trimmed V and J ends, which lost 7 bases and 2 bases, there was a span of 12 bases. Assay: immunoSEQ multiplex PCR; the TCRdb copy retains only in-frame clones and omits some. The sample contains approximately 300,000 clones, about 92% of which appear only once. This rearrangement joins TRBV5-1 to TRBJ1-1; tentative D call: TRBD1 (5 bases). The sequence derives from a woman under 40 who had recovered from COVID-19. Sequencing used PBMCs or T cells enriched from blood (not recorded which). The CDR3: CASSWGTNTEAFF. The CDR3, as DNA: TGCGCCAGCTCTTGGGGGACTAACACTGAAGCTTTCTTT.